Below are 32 T cell receptor beta chains sequenced from a single sample in a study of blood T cell repertoires in COVID-19. TCRdb keeps only in-frame clones here, not all; method: immunoSEQ multiplex PCR. The table includes under 75,000 clones, approximately 80% detected once. Sequencing input: peripheral blood. Source of these receptors: an elderly woman with acute or convalescent COVID-19.

The chain joins TRBV11-3 to TRBJ1-1, with 10 bases that match TRBD1. This CDR3 contains 15 residues. Trimming at V came to 3 bases and at J to 5 bases, leaving 6 bases not matched to a gene. Germline lookup yields CDR1 SGHNT and CDR2 YENEEA. This CDR3 is CASSLTGGAGTEAFF. CDR3 nucleotides: TGTGCCAGCAGCTTGACAGGGGGCGCGGGGACTGAAGCTTTCTTT.

The J gene is TRBJ2-1, the V gene TRBV24-1; 13 nucleotides match TRBD2. Germline values: CDR1 KGHDR, CDR2 SFDVKD. This CDR3 region has 16 residues. J gave up 9 bases and V 1 base, and 5 bases lay outside the gene matches. This CDR3 reads CATSDFGTSGKTEQFF. CDR3 nucleotide sequence: TGTGCCACCAGTGATTTTGGGACTAGCGGGAAGACTGAGCAGTTCTTC.

The rearrangement joins TRBV7-6 to TRBJ2-1, with 10 bases fitting TRBD2. The CDR3 is made up of 20 amino acids. V shed 1 base and J 3 bases; nucleotides not matched to a gene: 15. Per the germline V gene, CDR1 is SGHVS and CDR2 is FNYEAQ. The CDR3 loop is CASSLGNNLAGGAYYNEQFF. The CDR3 DNA is TGTGCCAGCAGCTTAGGAAACAACTTAGCGGGAGGAGCTTACTACAATGAGCAGTTCTTC.

This chain uses TRBV19 with TRBJ2-2, with 7 bases fitting TRBD1. CDR1 is LNHDA, CDR2 SQIVND, per germline (reference sequence). The J segment lost 5 bases and the V segment lost 0 bases, leaving 9 bases of the junction unmatched. This CDR3 is 17 amino acids long. For the CDR3, the DNA is TGTGCCAGTAGTATAGATTCACAGGGGTCTAGGACCGGGGAGCTGTTTTTT. This encodes CASSIDSQGSRTGELFF.

Concerning this clone: This sample also contains other DNA sequences that code for the same CDR3. The rearrangement joins TRBV5-1 to TRBJ2-5; 9 bases align to TRBD1. The CDR3 is 14 residues long. Germline V CDR1 and CDR2: SGHRS, YFSETQ. V lost 5 bases, J lost 3 bases, and 5 bases stayed unmatched. DNA for the CDR3: TGCGCCAGCAGTCTTCGGACAGGGGAAGAGACCCAGTACTTC. This sequence encodes CASSLRTGEETQYF.

This chain uses TRBV2 with TRBJ2-2, with 14 nucleotides matching TRBD2. The ends lost 11 bases at V and 6 bases at J; junction bases unmatched: 8. The CDR3 runs to 15 residues. The germline V gene has CDR1 SNHLY and CDR2 FYNNEI. For the CDR3, the DNA is TGTGCCCGACAACGGACTAGCGGGAGGCCCGGGGAGCTGTTTTTT. Protein product: CARQRTSGRPGELFF.

This clone was seen ten or more times. The rearrangement links TRBV2 to TRBJ2-1; TRBD1 matches 7 bases. Looked up from germline, CDR1 is SNHLY and CDR2 is FYNNEI. The CDR3 spans 12 residues. V dropped 5 bases and J dropped 10; count of bases not matched to a gene: 5. CDR3 sequence: CASSYTGEEQFF. CDR3 sequence (DNA): TGTGCCAGCAGTTATACAGGGGAAGAGCAGTTCTTC.

This chain joins TRBV5-1 and TRBJ2-5; TRBD1 matches 11 bases. The CDR3 contains 16 residues. The V gene end was trimmed by 0 bases and the J gene end by 4 bases; junction bases not matched to a gene: 5. Germline CDR1 reads SGHRS; CDR2 reads YFSETQ. This CDR3 reads CASSLAGQGAGETQYF. DNA of the CDR3: TGCGCCAGCAGCTTGGCCGGACAGGGGGCGGGAGAGACCCAGTACTTC.

This sequence joins TRBV2 and TRBJ2-1; D remains unclear. The CDR3 sequence is 11 residues long. The germline V gene encodes CDR1 SNHLY and CDR2 FYNNEI. With 4 bases removed from V and 7 bases from J, the gap between germline ends came to 5 bases. The chain's CDR3 is CASSVMNEQFF. In DNA, the CDR3 is TGTGCCAGCAGTGTAATGAATGAGCAGTTCTTC.

V usage is TRBV6-5 and J usage is TRBJ1-1; D possibly corresponds to TRBD1 (6 bases). The CDR3 is 13 residues long. V was shortened by 7 bases and J by 1 base, with 10 bases between the two germline ends. The V gene's germline CDR1 is MNHEY and CDR2 SVGAGI. CDR3 region: CASINRANTEAFF. The CDR3 coding sequence is TGTGCCAGCATTAACAGGGCGAACACTGAAGCTTTCTTT.

The rearrangement uses TRBV28 and TRBJ2-7; D is perhaps TRBD2 (5 bases). Germline V CDR1 and CDR2: MDHEN, SYDVKM. Trimming stripped 2 bases from V and 4 bases from J, with 27 bases between. This CDR3 is built from 19 residues. CDR3 DNA sequence: TGTGCCAGCAGTTTACCCCTATACCTCCACTCGGAGGTTGGGTACGAGCAGTACTTC. Translated: CASSLPLYLHSEVGYEQYF.

The chain employs TRBV19 and TRBJ1-5, with a tentative D call TRBD1 (5 bases). The CDR3 runs to 13 residues. The V end was cut by 10 bases, the J end by 6 bases, with 16 bases between. Germline assignment: CDR1 LNHDA and CDR2 SQIVND (reference sequence). CDR3 nucleotides: TGTGCCACAGGGATGACAAGGAGTCAGCCCCAGCATTTT. This translates into CATGMTRSQPQHF.

The chain combines TRBV5-1 with TRBJ2-3, with D tentatively TRBD1 (6 bases). Germline V lookup: CDR1 SGHRS, CDR2 YFSETQ. The CDR3 is made up of 16 amino acids. V was cut by 0 bases and J by 1 base, with 12 bases left in between. CDR3 sequence reads: CASSLEPGQGTDTQYF. CDR3 DNA sequence: TGCGCCAGCAGCTTGGAACCGGGACAAGGCACAGATACGCAGTATTTT.

The chain joins TRBV6-5 to TRBJ1-2, with TRBD1 identical over 7 bases. Germline CDR1 reads MNHEY; CDR2 reads SVGAGI. J was trimmed by 0 bases and V by 2 bases; bases with no gene match: 6. The CDR3 consists of 16 residues. The CDR3 loop reads CASSYRSGQANYGYTF. CDR3 bases: TGTGCCAGCAGTTACAGATCCGGACAGGCTAACTATGGCTACACCTTC.

This clone was detected many times. The genes are TRBV2 and TRBJ1-1; 7 bases line up with TRBD1. CDR3 size: 16 residues. The V gene's germline CDR1 is SNHLY and CDR2 FYNNEI. Trimming cost V 6 bases and J 1 base; bases outside gene matches: 11. CDR3 sequence (DNA): TGTGCCAGCAGACTAGGGTGGGACAGAGGGAACACTGAAGCTTTCTTT. Encoded protein: CASRLGWDRGNTEAFF.

The chain carries TRBV7-6 and TRBJ2-1, with D perhaps TRBD2 (7 bases). CDR1 and CDR2 (germline): SGHVS, FNYEAQ. V was clipped by 2 bases and J by 5 bases, with 13 bases between them. This CDR3 region has 15 residues. The CDR3 sequence is CASSLIREGDNEQFF. The CDR3 region has the DNA TGTGCCAGCAGCTTAATTAGGGAGGGGGACAATGAGCAGTTCTTC.

J is TRBJ2-1 and V is TRBV18; D gene ambiguous. Deletions cut 0 bases from V and 7 bases from J, with 10 bases between. Germline CDR1 reads KGHSH; CDR2 reads LQKENI. This CDR3 has 14 residues. The CDR3 sequence: CASSPPDPRNEQFF. DNA for the CDR3: TGTGCCAGCTCACCACCAGATCCGAGGAATGAGCAGTTCTTC.

This clone was picked up a small number of times. The chain carries TRBV12-5 and TRBJ1-2; 8 nucleotides agree with TRBD1. This CDR3 spans 14 amino acids. Germline V gene sequence: CDR1 LGHNT, CDR2 FRNRAP. The V gene end was trimmed by 5 bases and the J gene end by 6 bases; junction bases not matched to a gene: 8. CDR3 DNA: TGTGCTAGTGGTCCCCAGGGGGCACTTGATGGCTACACCTTC. Amino acid sequence: CASGPQGALDGYTF.

This rearrangement joins TRBV29-1 to TRBJ2-7; TRBD2 agrees at 9 bases. Trimming removed 6 bases from V and 1 base from J; junction bases left unmatched: 7. CDR3 length: 14 amino acids. CDR1 and CDR2 (germline): SQVTM, ANQGSEA. CDR3 sequence reads: CSVYSSGTSYEQYF. CDR3 DNA sequence: TGCAGCGTCTACTCTAGCGGGACTTCCTACGAGCAGTACTTC.

The rearrangement uses TRBV7-2 and TRBJ1-4, with TRBD1 identical over 8 bases. Germline V CDR1 and CDR2: SGHTA, FQGNSA. V was pared by 1 base and J by 7 bases, with 5 bases of the junction left unmatched. The CDR3 has 15 residues. CDR3: CASSLGQGIAEKLFF. CDR3 DNA: TGTGCCAGCAGCTTAGGACAGGGGATCGCTGAAAAACTGTTTTTT.

This clone turned up a few times. V is TRBV5-4 and J is TRBJ2-1; the D gene is possibly TRBD2 (5 bases). This CDR3 contains 15 residues. Germline V gene lookup returns CDR1 SGHNT and CDR2 YYREEE (reference sequence). The ends were cut back, 2 bases at V and 1 base at J, with 10 bases in the middle. The CDR3 reads CASSFSGGSYNEQFF. The CDR3 DNA reads as TGTGCCAGCAGCTTTTCTGGAGGTTCCTACAATGAGCAGTTCTTC.

The chain combines TRBV19 with TRBJ1-1; D ambiguous. V was cut by 7 bases and J by 8 bases, with 23 bases left in between. This CDR3 spans 15 amino acids. Germline CDR1 is LNHDA and CDR2 is SQIVND (reference sequence). The CDR3 region has the DNA TGTGCCAGTAAAGGCTTTCAAGGTAGGGAGAGAGAAGCTTTCTTT. Residues: CASKGFQGREREAFF.

The chain recombines TRBV30 with TRBJ2-2, with D possibly matching TRBD1 (5 bases). CDR1 GTSNPN and CDR2 SVGIG come from the germline V gene (reference sequence). There are 14 residues in the CDR3. The CDR3 DNA is TGTGCAGCGTGGGGCAAAGCGAACACCGGGGAGCTGTTTTTT. This translates into CAAWGKANTGELFF. Full variable domain (missing parts from reference TRBV30 and TRBJ2-2): SQTIHQWPATLVQPVGSPLSLECTVEGTSNPNLYWYRQAAGRGLQLLFYSVGIGQISSEVPQNLSASRPQDRQFILSSKKLLLSDSGFYLCAAWGKANTGELFFGEGSRLTVL.

The chain employs TRBV2 and TRBJ2-3; TRBD1 might be the D (6 bases). From germline, CDR1 is SNHLY and CDR2 FYNNEI. The germline V and J ends were trimmed by 7 bases and 5 bases, with 19 bases remaining between them. The CDR3 runs 15 residues. Here the CDR3 reads CASNRDRPSQDTQYF. The DNA of the CDR3 is TGTGCCAGCAACCGAGACAGGCCCTCCCAAGATACGCAGTATTTT.

The chain uses TRBV2 and TRBJ1-4; D may be TRBD1 (5 bases). Trimming took 7 bases from V and 4 from J, leaving 19 bases between them. Germline V gene data show CDR1 as SNHLY and CDR2 as FYNNEI. This CDR3 contains 16 residues. CDR3 coding DNA: TGTGCCAGCACCCCGACACGAAACAGGATTAATGAAAAACTGTTTTTT. Its protein is CASTPTRNRINEKLFF.

The CDR3 region has the DNA TGTGCCAGCAGTATAACAGGGGCGAACACTGAAGCTTTCTTT. Protein: CASSITGANTEAFF. The V call is TRBV6-5, the J call TRBJ1-1; 7 bases line up with TRBD1. CDR1 is MNHEY, CDR2 SVGAGI, per germline. The trim removed 5 bases at V and 1 base at J, leaving 4 bases unmatched. The CDR3 totals 14 residues.

This clone has at least ten counts. This chain uses TRBV7-3 with TRBJ2-3; 12 bases map to TRBD2. The germline gives CDR1 SGHTA, CDR2 FQGTGA. J gave up 3 bases and V 1 base, and 8 bases lay outside the gene matches. This CDR3 is 18 amino acids long. CDR3 protein: CASSLIGPTSGRTDTQYF. The CDR3 DNA reads as TGTGCCAGCAGCTTAATTGGTCCCACTAGCGGGAGGACAGATACGCAGTATTTT.

V is TRBV6-5 and J is TRBJ2-7; TRBD2 aligns across 12 bases. V trimming: 6 bases; J trimming: 7 bases; junction bases outside the gene matches: 10. CDR1 is MNHEY, CDR2 SVGAGI, per germline. CDR3 size: 15 residues. In DNA form, the CDR3 reads TGTGCCAGCAGAACCCCGTCTAGCGGGAGGGGAGAGCAGTACTTC. It is translated as CASRTPSSGRGEQYF.

The gene calls are TRBV28 and TRBJ2-1; 10 bases match TRBD2. Germline lookup yields CDR1 MDHEN and CDR2 SYDVKM. The V segment lost 5 bases and the J segment 9 bases; nucleotides outside the gene matches: 13. The CDR3 length is 16 residues. The CDR3 DNA reads TGTGCCAGCAGTCCCCGAGGTAGCGGGAGGTCACGTGAGCAGTTCTTC. Its translation: CASSPRGSGRSREQFF.

This chain links TRBV7-2 with TRBJ1-2, with TRBD1 matching over 8 bases. Trimming took 1 base from V and 6 from J; bases not matched to a gene: 13. Germline CDR1 is SGHTA and CDR2 is FQGNSA. This CDR3 spans 17 amino acids. This chain's CDR3 is CASSLGGTTGDMHGYTF. In nucleotides, the CDR3 is TGTGCCAGCAGCTTAGGGGGTACGACAGGGGATATGCATGGCTACACCTTC.

This chain joins TRBV24-1 and TRBJ2-3; 7 bases agree with TRBD1. The V and J ends lost 4 bases and 2 bases, in that order; junction bases with no gene match: 8. The germline V gene has CDR1 KGHDR and CDR2 SFDVKD. The CDR3 is 16 amino acids. The CDR3 DNA reads as TGTGCCACCAGTGACCCTACTAGGGGGCCCACAGATACGCAGTATTTT. Protein sequence: CATSDPTRGPTDTQYF.

The V and J genes are TRBV18 and TRBJ1-1, with 8 positions matching TRBD1. With V trimmed by 8 bases and J by 2 bases, 4 bases remained unmatched. CDR3 size: 13 residues. From germline, CDR1 is KGHSH and CDR2 LQKENI. The CDR3, as DNA: TGTGCCAGCCGACAGGGGCTAAACACTGAAGCTTTCTTT. The encoded protein is CASRQGLNTEAFF.